Following are 6 T cell receptor beta chains from one sample sequenced in a study of blood T cell repertoires in COVID-19. Method: immunoSEQ multiplex PCR; TCRdb's copy keeps in-frame clones and lacks some. The data contain 300,000 to 500,000 clones, around 87% of them seen just once; the ten biggest clones take up 0.9% to 1%. Sample: PBMCs or T cells enriched from blood (not recorded which). The receptors derive from a woman aged 25 to 45 with acute COVID-19.

CDR3 sequence: CASSQGGFNEQFF. DNA of the CDR3: TGCGCCAGCAGCCAAGGCGGATTCAATGAGCAGTTCTTC. The chain employs TRBV4-1 and TRBJ2-1; D not certain. This CDR3 is 13 amino acids long. V lost 1 base, J lost 6 bases, and 7 bases lay in between. Germline V gene lookup returns CDR1 MGHRA and CDR2 YSYEKL.

The J gene is TRBJ2-7, the V gene TRBV2, with no clear D. The ends were cut back, 7 bases at V and 3 bases at J, with 7 bases in the middle. This CDR3 contains 11 residues. Germline V lookup: CDR1 SNHLY, CDR2 FYNNEI. The CDR3 reads CASTLSYEQYF. The CDR3 bases are TGTGCCAGCACTCTAAGCTACGAGCAGTACTTC.

This clone was counted once. The CDR3 bases are TGTGCCTGGAGTGAAATAGTGGAGGTTGCTGGCTACACCTTC. Translating gives CAWSEIVEVAGYTF. V usage is TRBV30 and J usage is TRBJ1-2; D is ambiguous. Germline-derived CDR1 and CDR2 are GTSNPN and SVGIG (reference sequence). The germline V and J ends were trimmed by 1 base and 7 bases, with 16 bases remaining between them. The CDR3 has 14 residues.

The rearrangement links TRBV18 to TRBJ2-1; TRBD2 aligns across 15 bases. Germline loops: CDR1 KGHSH, CDR2 LQKENI. Unmatched junction bases numbered 16, after V lost 4 bases and J lost 6 bases. CDR3 size: 20 residues. The chain's CDR3 is CASSLRTSGGAIFIGNEQFF. CDR3 DNA: TGTGCCAGCTCACTACGGACTAGCGGGGGGGCTATTTTTATTGGCAATGAGCAGTTCTTC.

The chain is built from TRBV15 and TRBJ1-1; 7 positions agree with TRBD1. The CDR3 loop spans 14 amino acids. Trimming cost V 3 bases and J 6 bases; bases outside gene matches: 7. The germline V gene has CDR1 LNHNV and CDR2 YYDKDF (reference sequence). The DNA for the CDR3 is TGTGCCACCAGCAGGGGTGGGACAGACCCTGAAGCTTTCTTT. It encodes CATSRGGTDPEAFF.

The rearrangement links TRBV2 to TRBJ1-5, with TRBD1 as a possible D gene (6 bases). V lost 6 bases and J 3 bases, leaving 9 bases between the germline ends. The CDR3 spans 13 residues. Germline lookup yields CDR1 SNHLY and CDR2 FYNNEI. For the CDR3, the DNA is TGTGCCAGCAGCGACAGGTTCAATCAGCCCCAGCATTTT. This sequence encodes CASSDRFNQPQHF.